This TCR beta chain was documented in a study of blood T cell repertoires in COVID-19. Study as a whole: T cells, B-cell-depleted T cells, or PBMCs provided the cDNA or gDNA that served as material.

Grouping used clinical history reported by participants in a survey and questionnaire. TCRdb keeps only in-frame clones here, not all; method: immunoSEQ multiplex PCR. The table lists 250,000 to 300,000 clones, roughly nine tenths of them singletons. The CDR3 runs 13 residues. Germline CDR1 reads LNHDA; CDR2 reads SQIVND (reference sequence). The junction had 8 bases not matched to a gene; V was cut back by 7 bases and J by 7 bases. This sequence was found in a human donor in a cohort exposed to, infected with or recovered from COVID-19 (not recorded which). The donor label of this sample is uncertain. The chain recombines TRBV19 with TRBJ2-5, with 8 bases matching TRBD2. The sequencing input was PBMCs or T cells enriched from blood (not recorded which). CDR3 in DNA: TGTGCCAGTACCCCCGGGAGGGCTGGGACCCAGTACTTC. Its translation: CASTPGRAGTQYF.